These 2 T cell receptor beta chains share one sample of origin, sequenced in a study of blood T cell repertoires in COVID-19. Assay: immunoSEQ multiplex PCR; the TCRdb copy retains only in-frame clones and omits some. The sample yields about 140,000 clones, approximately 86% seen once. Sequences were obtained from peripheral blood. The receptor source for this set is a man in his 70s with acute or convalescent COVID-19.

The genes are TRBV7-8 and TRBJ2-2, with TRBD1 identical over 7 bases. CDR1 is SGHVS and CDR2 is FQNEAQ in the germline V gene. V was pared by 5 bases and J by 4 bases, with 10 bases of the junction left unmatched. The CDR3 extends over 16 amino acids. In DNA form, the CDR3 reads TGTGCCAGCAGCCCACGGACGGCAGGGGGCACCGGGGAGCTGTTTTTT. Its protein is CASSPRTAGGTGELFF. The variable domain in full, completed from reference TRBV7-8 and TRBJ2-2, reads GAGVSQSPRYKVAKRGQDVALRCDPISGHVSLFWYQQALGQGPEFLTYFQNEAQLDKSGLPSDRFFAERPEGSVSTLKIQRTQQEDSAVYLCASSPRTAGGTGELFFGEGSRLTVL.

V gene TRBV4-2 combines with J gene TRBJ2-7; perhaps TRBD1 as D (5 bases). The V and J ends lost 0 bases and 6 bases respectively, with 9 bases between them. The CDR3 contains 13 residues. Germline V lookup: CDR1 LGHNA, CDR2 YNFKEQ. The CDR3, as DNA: TGTGCCAGCAGCCAAGATCAGGGAACCGAGCAGTACTTC. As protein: CASSQDQGTEQYF.